This TCR beta chain was identified in a study of blood T cell repertoires in COVID-19. About the research overall: The origin of the acute and convalescent COVID-19 samples was the United States, Italy and Spain.

Original analysis: Estimates of nucleated cell counts were drawn from the amplification of reference gene primers. Clones were sequenced by immunoSEQ multiplex PCR, and TCRdb holds only the in-frame ones, with some missing. V and J calls and clone size are copied from that table; D and trimming were computed from the DNA. Of some 160,000 clones detected, around three quarters appear once; the ten largest clones hold around 4%. V lost 2 bases, J lost 8 bases, and 8 bases lay in between. This CDR3 is 12 amino acids long. Germline V gives CDR1 SGHKS, CDR2 YYEKEE (reference sequence). The TCR sequence derives from a man in his 60s with acute or convalescent COVID-19. The genes are TRBV5-5 and TRBJ1-3; no clear D. The sample was peripheral blood. CDR3 loop: CASSFLADTIYF. The CDR3 DNA is TGTGCCAGCAGCTTTCTCGCGGACACCATATATTTT. The full variable domain, with the rest looked up from reference TRBV5-5 and TRBJ1-3, is DAGVTQSPTHLIKTRGQQVTLRCSPISGHKSVSWYQQVLGQGPQFIFQYYEKEERGRGNFPDRFSARQFPNYSSELNVNALLLGDSALYLCASSFLADTIYFGEGSWLTVV.